This T cell receptor (beta chain) was sequenced for a study of cytomegalovirus exposure and HLA in healthy donors. Points from the study as a whole: In vitro confirmation showed three CMV-associated chains to be CMV antigen specific.

With V trimmed by 5 bases and J by 2 bases, 4 bases remained unmatched. Germline CDR1 reads MNHEY; CDR2 reads SMNVEV (reference sequence). The CDR3 extends over 15 amino acids. Repertoires were generated with immunoSEQ multiplex PCR, while TCRdb's copy carries only in-frame clones and drops some. The repertoire includes some 170,000 clones, roughly 91% of them detected once, and about 9.4% sits in the top ten. This clone was seen once. Its specificity is not known. The origin of this receptor is a woman aged 18-35 years in good health and CMV-seropositive. The V and J genes are TRBV27 and TRBJ2-3, with 10 bases lining up with TRBD2. Sequenced sample: PBMCs. DNA of the CDR3: TGTGCCAGCAGTCTGGGACTAGCGATCACAGATACGCAGTATTTT. Amino acid sequence: CASSLGLAITDTQYF.